This T cell receptor (beta chain) was captured by sequencing in a study of T cells expressing NK-cell markers. For the study at large: TCR beta repertoires came from sorted CD3+CD56+NKG2C+, CD3+CD56+NKG2C- and CD3+CD56-NKG2C+ T cells. Whole-study results and caveats: Among CD8+ T cells from five or six donors, dominant NKG2C+ clonotypes accounted for about 1.0-7.5%. Once again these clonotypes came out on top in the CD3+CD56-NKG2C+ fraction of several donors.

UMIs were included in TCR beta cDNA generated by 5'RACE template switching. TCRdb re-called the 5' RACE reads and shows each CDR3 protein once, DNA omitted. Recorded for this sample: 300,000 to 450,000 distinct CDR3 sequences. Points on this clonotype: Its specificity is not known.

The CDR3 extends over 14 amino acids. Germline V gene data show CDR1 as LGHDT and CDR2 as YNNKEL (reference sequence). The J gene is TRBJ1-2, the V gene TRBV3-1. The sequencing input was blood T cells: a sorted CD56 or NKG2C T cell subset, CD4+ or CD8+ T cells, or bulk PBMC T cells (not recorded which). This TCR was recovered from a man aged 18 to 70 in good health. The chain's CDR3 is CASSRGRQNYGYTF.